This T cell receptor (beta chain) was recovered during a study of shared clonotypes between healthy human individuals. The CDR3 covers 19 residues. J was trimmed by 3 bases and V by 7 bases; bases with no gene match: 18. From germline, CDR1 is SGHDT and CDR2 YYEEEE. Generated by immunoSEQ multiplex PCR, the TCRdb table keeps only in-frame clones and is missing some. The sample lists approximately 2,200,000 clones, roughly 91% seen once, with 1.5% to 2% in the top ten. Naive CD8 populations comprised CD45RO-negative cells positively selected for CCR7, excluding terminally differentiated effector memory CD45RA+ cells.

The receptor's source is a man younger than 35 in good health. Some clones in this sample may be carry-over from other donors' samples. The chain couples TRBV5-6 to TRBJ2-6, with 8 bases identical to TRBD1. The sequenced material came from naive CD8+ T cells from PBMCs. The CDR3 DNA reads TGTGCCAGCGCCCTAAGGGGAGTCCAGGGGGCTGGTGGGGCCAACGTCCTGACTTTC. As protein: CASALRGVQGAGGANVLTF.